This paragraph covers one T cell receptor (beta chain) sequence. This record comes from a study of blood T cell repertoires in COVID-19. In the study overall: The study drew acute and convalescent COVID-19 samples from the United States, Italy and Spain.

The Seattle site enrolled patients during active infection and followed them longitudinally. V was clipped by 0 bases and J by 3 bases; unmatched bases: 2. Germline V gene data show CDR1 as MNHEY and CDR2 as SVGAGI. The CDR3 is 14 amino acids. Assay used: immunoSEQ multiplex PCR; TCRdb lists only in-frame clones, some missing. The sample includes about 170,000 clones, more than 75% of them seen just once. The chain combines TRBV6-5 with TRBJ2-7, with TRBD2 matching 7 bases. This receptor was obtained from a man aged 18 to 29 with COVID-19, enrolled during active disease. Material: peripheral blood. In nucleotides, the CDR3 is TGTGCCAGCAGTTACTCGCGGGGGTTCTACGAGCAGTACTTC. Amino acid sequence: CASSYSRGFYEQYF.